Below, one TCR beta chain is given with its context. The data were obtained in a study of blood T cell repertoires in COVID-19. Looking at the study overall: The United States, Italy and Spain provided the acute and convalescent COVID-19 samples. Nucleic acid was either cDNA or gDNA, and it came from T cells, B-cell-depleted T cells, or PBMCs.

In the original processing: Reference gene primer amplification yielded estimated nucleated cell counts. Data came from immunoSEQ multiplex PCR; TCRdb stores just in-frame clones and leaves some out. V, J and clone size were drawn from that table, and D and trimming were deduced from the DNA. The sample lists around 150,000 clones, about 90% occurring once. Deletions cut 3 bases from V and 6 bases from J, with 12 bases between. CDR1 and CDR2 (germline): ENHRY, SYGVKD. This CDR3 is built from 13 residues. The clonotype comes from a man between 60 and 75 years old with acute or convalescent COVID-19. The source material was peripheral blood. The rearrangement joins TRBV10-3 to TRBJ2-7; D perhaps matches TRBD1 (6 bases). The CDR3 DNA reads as TGTGCCATCAGTGACAGACAGGCCTCCGAGCAGTACTTC. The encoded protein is CAISDRQASEQYF.